Shown below are 2 T cell receptor beta chains from a single sample sequenced in a study of early T cells in non-severe SARS-CoV-2 infection. TCRdb fed the 5' RACE reads into MiXCR, producing one record per CDR3 protein. The sample lists tens of thousands of distinct CDR3 sequences; about 5.7% were seen once. Sequencing was performed on whole blood, taken at baseline. All receptors come from an adult who was a healthcare worker with PCR-confirmed SARS-CoV-2 infection or an uninfected control (not recorded which).

This chain uses TRBV3-1 with TRBJ2-7, with D unclear. This CDR3 has 11 amino acids. CDR1 is LGHDT and CDR2 is YNNKEL in the germline V gene (reference sequence). V lost 0 bases and J lost 11, with 8 bases in between. CDR3 nucleotide sequence: TGTGCCAGCAGCCAAGATACTCAAGAGTACTTC. This translates into CASSQDTQEYF.

This clonotype was recorded at least ten times. V usage is TRBV6-5 and J usage is TRBJ2-7; 8 bases map to TRBD2. The CDR3 consists of 15 residues. Germline V CDR1 and CDR2: MNHEY, SVGAGI. The V segment lost 6 bases and the J segment 1 base; nucleotides outside the gene matches: 8. In nucleotides, the CDR3 is TGTGCCAGCAGCCGGGGGGGCCGGGGGTCCTACGAGCAGTACTTC. Its translation: CASSRGGRGSYEQYF.